This is a list of T cell receptor beta chains from one sample in a study of identical twins. Each CDR3 protein is one row after TCRdb ran MiXCR on the 5' RACE reads. This sample has 280,000 or so distinct CDR3 sequences, with roughly 8.6% found just once. This sample also appeared in a second study, on yellow fever vaccine responses in identical twins.

Material: memory (CD45RO+) T cells sorted from blood. The receptors were gathered from a woman aged 18-29 years in good health. CDR3s include the opening cysteine and the closing phenylalanine or tryptophan. The D gene is left open where the match is weak. Size is stated for part of the rows, as once, few or many counts, or as a class when the clone is expanded.

TRBJ2-3,19,few,TRBV3-1,TRBD2,TGTGCCAGCAGCCAAGAGGCGTTAACTAGCGGGGGCCGGGTAGATACGCAGTATTTT,CASSQEALTSGGRVDTQYF
TRBJ2-3,15,-,TRBV18,TRBD1,TGTGCCAGCTCACCCCAGGGACAGGACACAGATACGCAGTATTTT,CASSPQGQDTDTQYF
TRBJ2-1,16,few,TRBV20-1,TRBD2,TGCAGTGCTAGTGGGGCTAGCGGGAGTAAGAACAATGAGCAGTTCTTC,CSASGASGSKNNEQFF
TRBJ2-2,14,many,TRBV3-1,-,TGTGCCAGCAGCACCAGTAATGGTGCCGGGGAGCTGTTTTTT,CASSTSNGAGELFF
TRBJ1-5,12,few,TRBV28,-,TGTGCCAGCAAGGGGGTCAATCAGCCCCAGCATTTT,CASKGVNQPQHF
TRBJ1-1,13,-,TRBV24-1,-,TGTGCCATCCCCTACAGGGAGAACACTGAAGCTTTCTTT,CAIPYRENTEAFF
TRBJ2-1,13,few,TRBV16,-,TGTGCCAGCAGCCAATCATTAAGAGGTGAGCAGTTCTTC,CASSQSLRGEQFF
TRBJ2-3,16,-,TRBV6-1,TRBD2,TGTGCCAGCAGGGGACCTAGCGGGAGGGAAGCAGATACGCAGTATTTT,CASRGPSGREADTQYF
TRBJ2-3,15,many,TRBV5-8,-,TGTGCCAGCAGCTTGGGGGGGGTCTTCACAGATACGCAGTATTTT,CASSLGGVFTDTQYF
TRBJ1-6,16,many,TRBV4-1,-,TGCGCCAGCAGCCAGAAACAAGCCCCTGATAATTCACCCCTCCACTTT,CASSQKQAPDNSPLHF
TRBJ2-5,13,-,TRBV9,-,TGTGCCAGCAACATAAGGGGACTCGAGACCCAGTACTTC,CASNIRGLETQYF
TRBJ1-6,13,-,TRBV12-3/TRBV12-4,-,TGTGCCAGCAGTTCGGGGGTGGGAAATTTCCCCCACTTT,CASSSGVGNFPHF
TRBJ1-1,16,few,TRBV6-2/TRBV6-3,TRBD1,TGTGCCAGCAGTTACCCCGGACAGGTCGGAAACACTGAAGCTTTCTTT,CASSYPGQVGNTEAFF
TRBJ2-3,16,few,TRBV9,-,TGTGCCAGCAGCCGACCCGCGTGGGGGGTGGCAGATACGCAGTATTTT,CASSRPAWGVADTQYF
TRBJ2-3,15,many,TRBV6-1,-,TGTGCCAGCAGCCGTCTCGGCGGGCGCACAGATACGCAGTATTTT,CASSRLGGRTDTQYF
TRBJ2-7,14,many,TRBV7-2,-,TGTGCCAGCAGCTTTCTGCGATCCTCCTACGAGCAGTACTTC,CASSFLRSSYEQYF
TRBJ1-5,15,-,TRBV5-1,-,TGCGCCAGCAGCTTGACAGCGACTGACGATCAGCCCCAGCATTTT,CASSLTATDDQPQHF
TRBJ2-3,13,many,TRBV29-1,TRBD2,TGCAGCGCCGCGACTAGCGGGAGTGATACGCAGTATTTT,CSAATSGSDTQYF
TRBJ1-5,16,-,TRBV4-1,TRBD1,TGCGCCAGCAGCCAAGATCTGGACAGGGGAGCTCAGCCCCAGCATTTT,CASSQDLDRGAQPQHF
TRBJ2-3,13,-,TRBV12-3/TRBV12-4,-,TGTGCCAGCAGTTTCCCCCCGGGGGATAAGCAGTATTTT,CASSFPPGDKQYF
TRBJ2-7,15,few,TRBV21-1,-,TGTGCCATGCTAATGTTCTGGACTAGGGCCTACGAGCAGTACTTC,CAMLMFWTRAYEQYF